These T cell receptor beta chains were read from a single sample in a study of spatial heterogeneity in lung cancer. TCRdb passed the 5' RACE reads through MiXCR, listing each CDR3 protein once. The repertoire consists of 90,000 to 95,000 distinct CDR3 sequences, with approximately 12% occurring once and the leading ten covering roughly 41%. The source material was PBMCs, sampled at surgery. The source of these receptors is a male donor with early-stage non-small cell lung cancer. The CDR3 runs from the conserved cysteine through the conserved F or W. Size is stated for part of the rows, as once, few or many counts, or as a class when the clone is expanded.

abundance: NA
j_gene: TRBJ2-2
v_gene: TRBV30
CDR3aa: CAWSRLINTGELFF

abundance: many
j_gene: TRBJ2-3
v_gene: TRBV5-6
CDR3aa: CASSLPTGADTQYF

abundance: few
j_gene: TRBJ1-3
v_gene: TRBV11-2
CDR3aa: CASSLRNSGNTIYF

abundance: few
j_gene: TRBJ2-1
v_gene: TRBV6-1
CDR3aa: CASSALAGTYNEQFF

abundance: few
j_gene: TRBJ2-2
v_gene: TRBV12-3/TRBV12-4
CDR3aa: CASSFGFSNTGELFF

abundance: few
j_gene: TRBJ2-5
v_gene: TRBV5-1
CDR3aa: CASSFGLAGVVETQYF

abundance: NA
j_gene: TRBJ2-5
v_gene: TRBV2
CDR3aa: CASSEQKGPGETQYF

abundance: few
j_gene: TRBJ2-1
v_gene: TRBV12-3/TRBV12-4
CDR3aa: CASSPTFSGGGAPSYNEQFF

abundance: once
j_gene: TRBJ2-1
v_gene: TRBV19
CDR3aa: CASSRGAGPYNEQFF

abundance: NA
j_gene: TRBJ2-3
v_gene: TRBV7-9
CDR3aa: CASSFFRQGDTDTQYF

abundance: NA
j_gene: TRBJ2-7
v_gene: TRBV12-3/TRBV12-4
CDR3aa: CASSPRAGASYEQYF

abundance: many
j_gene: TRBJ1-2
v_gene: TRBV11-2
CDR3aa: CASSLVSGSSGYTF

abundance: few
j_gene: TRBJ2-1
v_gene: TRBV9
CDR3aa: CASSVVAGGPSGEQFF

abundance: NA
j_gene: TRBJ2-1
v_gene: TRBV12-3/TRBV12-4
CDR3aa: CASSQGVGGTRGYNEQFF

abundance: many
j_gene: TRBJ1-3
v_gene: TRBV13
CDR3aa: CASSLDDKGSGNTIYF

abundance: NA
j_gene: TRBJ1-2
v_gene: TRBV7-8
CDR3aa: CASSSRDRGINFYGYTF

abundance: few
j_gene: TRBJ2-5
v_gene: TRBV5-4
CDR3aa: CASSPGTLQETQYF

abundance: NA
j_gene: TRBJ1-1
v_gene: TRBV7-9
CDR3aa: CASSLVMGATTEAFF

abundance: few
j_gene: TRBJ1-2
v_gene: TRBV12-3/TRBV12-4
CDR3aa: CASSPPGTDNYGYTF